The sequence of this T cell receptor (beta chain) was determined in a study of Ad26.COV2.S vaccination and SARS-CoV-2 variants. Study summary: Into the muscle, Ad26.COV2.S was dosed once or twice, 56 days apart. Study outcomes and limitations: Spike-specific responses of CD8+ and CD4+ T cells were reported to display substantial breadth after vaccination.

Comments on this clone: Its antigen remains unknown.

Sequencing was performed with immunoSEQ multiplex PCR; in TCRdb, only in-frame clones are kept and a portion is missing. The sample records approximately 480,000 clones, around nine tenths being singletons. The CDR3 spans 16 residues. Trimming removed 0 bases from V and 1 base from J; junction bases left unmatched: 3. Germline lookup yields CDR1 SGHTS and CDR2 YDEGEE. Treatment in this sample: around 19 received Ad26.COV2.S at low or high dose, single or two shots; several received placebo; per-sample allocation not given. After the first vaccine or placebo injection, samples were drawn on day 63. The starting material was peripheral blood, obtained in a trial of Ad26.COV2.S vaccine versus placebo. This TCR came from a person aged 18-65 years who received the Ad26.COV2.S COVID-19 vaccine or a placebo. This sequence joins TRBV5-8 and TRBJ2-2, with 7 positions matching TRBD1. The CDR3: CASSLGRTGNTGELFF. CDR3 coding DNA: TGTGCCAGCAGCTTGGGCCGGACAGGGAACACCGGGGAGCTGTTTTTT.